The next 20 T cell receptor beta chains were all read from a single sample in a study of T cell changes during pregnancy in multiple sclerosis (dated by TCRdb to 2018 to 2020). Library generation was performed with the immunoSEQ multiplex PCR assay. The immuneACCESS repertoire file appears here via TCRdb, limited to in-frame rearrangements. These files lack a portion of the clones; in checked studies, under half of the deficit traces to unresolved V genes, and the cause of the others is not known. Within this sample are some 99,000 clones, with 92% of them counted one time only. The top ten hold about 2.3% of the sample. Sequencing was performed on peripheral blood, taken after pregnancy. The receptor set was obtained from a female donor in good health, enrolled as a control in a pregnancy study.

The sample holds one count of this clone. V gene TRBV9 combines with J gene TRBJ2-7; D perhaps matches TRBD2 (5 bases). Germline V gene sequence: CDR1 SGDLS, CDR2 YYNGEE. The CDR3 contains 13 residues. Trimming removed 0 bases from V and 6 bases from J, with 10 bases in between. The CDR3 DNA sequence: TGTGCCAGCAGCGTAGCTGACTATTCCGAGCAGTACTTC. Encoded protein: CASSVADYSEQYF. Full variable domain (missing parts from reference TRBV9 and TRBJ2-7): DSGVTQTPKHLITATGQRVTLRCSPRSGDLSVYWYQQSLDQGLQFLIQYYNGEERAKGNILERFSAQQFPDLHSELNLSSLELGDSALYFCASSVADYSEQYFGPGTRLTVT.

The chain employs TRBV11-2 and TRBJ1-2, with 8 bases fitting TRBD1. CDR3 length equals 14 residues. Germline loops: CDR1 SGHAT, CDR2 FQNNGV. V lost 6 bases to trimming and J lost 2 bases; unmatched junction nucleotides: 5. The CDR3 coding sequence is TGTGCCAGCAGGCGACAGGGGACAAACTATGGCTACACCTTC. Its protein is CASRRQGTNYGYTF.

The genes are TRBV6-6 and TRBJ1-2, with a weak D call TRBD1 (6 bases). The CDR3 consists of 15 residues. V lost 2 bases and J 4 bases, leaving 14 bases between the germline ends. Germline assignment: CDR1 MNHNY and CDR2 SVGAGI (reference sequence). The CDR3 sequence: CASSYSGGPPYGYTF. DNA of the CDR3: TGTGCCAGCAGTTACAGCGGGGGGCCGCCCTATGGCTACACCTTC.

V gene TRBV5-6 combines with J gene TRBJ1-4; D remains ambiguous. The V end was cut by 0 bases, the J end by 2 bases, with 5 bases between. This CDR3 has 14 amino acids. The V gene's germline CDR1 is SGHDT and CDR2 YYEEEE. The CDR3, as DNA: TGTGCCAGCAGCTTGGCGAGGACTAATGAAAAACTGTTTTTT. Translated: CASSLARTNEKLFF.

The genes are TRBV19 and TRBJ2-1, with TRBD1 matching 7 bases. This CDR3 comprises 15 residues. J gave up 3 bases and V 3 bases, and 5 bases lay outside the gene matches. CDR1 is LNHDA, CDR2 SQIVND, per germline (reference sequence). The CDR3 region has the DNA TGTGCCAGTAGTATCGGGACAGCCGACTACAATGAGCAGTTCTTC. Amino acids: CASSIGTADYNEQFF.

The rearrangement uses TRBV18 and TRBJ2-7, with no clear D. Trimming took 3 bases from V and 3 from J, leaving 12 bases between them. The germline CDR1 and CDR2 sequences are KGHSH and LQKENI. The CDR3 loop spans 14 amino acids. As DNA, the CDR3 is TGTGCCAGCTCACCCGAACAGACCTTCTACGAGCAGTACTTC. Translation: CASSPEQTFYEQYF. The whole variable domain, filled in from reference TRBV18 and TRBJ2-7, reads NAGVMQNPRHLVRRRGQEARLRCSPMKGHSHVYWYRQLPEEGLKFMVYLQKENIIDESGMPKERFSAEFPKEGPSILRIQQVVRGDSAAYFCASSPEQTFYEQYFGPGTRLTVT.

This chain connects TRBV29-1 to TRBJ2-7, with D tentatively TRBD1 (5 bases). CDR1 and CDR2 (germline): SQVTM, ANQGSEA. With 7 bases removed from V and 4 bases from J, the gap between germline ends came to 14 bases. This CDR3 has 12 amino acids. CDR3 sequence reads: CSAENYRYEQYF. The DNA of the CDR3 is TGCAGCGCCGAAAATTACAGGTACGAGCAGTACTTC.

The rearrangement uses TRBV11-2 and TRBJ2-5; maybe TRBD2 (5 bases). There are 13 residues in the CDR3. The germline gives CDR1 SGHAT, CDR2 FQNNGV. V lost 5 bases and J lost 4, with 11 bases in between. The DNA for the CDR3 is TGTGCCAGCAGCGGGGTCGCGGGAGAGACCCAGTACTTC. It specifies CASSGVAGETQYF.

This clone has a single count. V gene TRBV7-2 combines with J gene TRBJ2-3, with 7 positions matching TRBD2. CDR1 SGHTA and CDR2 FQGNSA come from the germline V gene. V was pared by 2 bases and J by 1 base, with 9 bases of the junction left unmatched. CDR3 length: 17 residues. The CDR3 loop reads CASSLWSGGGGTDTQYF. The CDR3 DNA follows: TGTGCCAGCAGCTTATGGTCGGGGGGAGGTGGCACAGATACGCAGTATTTT.

The chain links TRBV29-1 to TRBJ2-2; perhaps TRBD2 as D (5 bases). V was clipped by 7 bases and J by 0 bases, with 12 bases between them. In germline, CDR1 is SQVTM, CDR2 ANQGSEA. This CDR3 is 14 amino acids long. CDR3 coding DNA: TGCAGCGCAGGTCCGGGATCGAACACCGGGGAGCTGTTTTTT. It is translated as CSAGPGSNTGELFF.

This chain uses TRBV6-6 with TRBJ2-5; 9 bases are shared with TRBD2. Trimming at V came to 4 bases and at J to 5 bases, leaving 8 bases not matched to a gene. Germline V gene lookup returns CDR1 MNHNY and CDR2 SVGAGI (reference sequence). This CDR3 has 15 residues. In nucleotides, the CDR3 is TGTGCCAGCAGTTCACCGGGACTAGCAAAGGAGACCCAGTACTTC. It translates to CASSSPGLAKETQYF.

The V and J genes are TRBV2 and TRBJ1-5, with D hard to call. V was cut by 2 bases and J by 0 bases, with 8 bases left in between. Germline values: CDR1 SNHLY, CDR2 FYNNEI. This CDR3 has 15 amino acids. CDR3 in DNA: TGTGCCAGCAGTGAAAGAGTTTATAGCAATCAGCCCCAGCATTTT. Translation: CASSERVYSNQPQHF.

The V call is TRBV28, the J call TRBJ1-4, with 7 bases matching TRBD1. V shed 5 bases and J 4 bases; nucleotides not matched to a gene: 7. This CDR3 has 15 amino acids. Germline-derived CDR1 and CDR2 are MDHEN and SYDVKM. CDR3 region: CASSGPGQSNEKLFF. For the CDR3, the DNA is TGTGCCAGCAGTGGACCGGGACAGAGTAATGAAAAACTGTTTTTT.

This chain uses TRBV6-6 with TRBJ1-1, with D perhaps TRBD1 (6 bases). The germline V and J ends were trimmed by 4 bases and 3 bases, with 12 bases remaining between them. Germline-derived CDR1 and CDR2 are MNHNY and SVGAGI (reference sequence). This CDR3 contains 14 residues. Here the CDR3 reads CASSSPGAYTEAFF. CDR3 bases: TGTGCCAGCAGTTCCCCAGGGGCATACACTGAAGCTTTCTTT.

This clone showed up just once. The J gene is TRBJ2-2, the V gene TRBV28; TRBD2 might be the D (6 bases). V lost 7 bases and J 6 bases, leaving 15 bases between the germline ends. Per the germline V gene, CDR1 is MDHEN and CDR2 is SYDVKM. The CDR3 contains 14 residues. CDR3 nucleotide sequence: TGTGCCAGCATCACGGGGAGGAAATCCGGGGAGCTGTTTTTT. The encoded protein is CASITGRKSGELFF.

This clone was detected only once. V gene TRBV11-2 combines with J gene TRBJ1-5; 8 bases align to TRBD1. Losses at the gene ends were 5 bases for V and 1 base for J; bases not matched to a gene: 4. This CDR3 is built from 15 residues. Looked up from germline, CDR1 is SGHAT and CDR2 is FQNNGV. The CDR3 DNA sequence: TGTGCCAGCAGCCCAACAGGGGGGAGCAATCAGCCCCAGCATTTT. Protein sequence: CASSPTGGSNQPQHF.

This chain links TRBV29-1 with TRBJ2-1; 7 bases match TRBD1. Germline CDR1 and CDR2: SQVTM and ANQGSEA. Losses at the gene ends were 1 base for V and 7 bases for J; bases not matched to a gene: 10. This CDR3 spans 15 amino acids. The CDR3 DNA reads as TGCAGCGTTGAAGGTTCGTCAGGGGGTTGGAATGAGCAGTTCTTC. Protein product: CSVEGSSGGWNEQFF.

The sample holds one count of this clone. This chain joins TRBV4-1 and TRBJ2-7; 11 positions agree with TRBD2. J lost 0 bases, V lost 3 bases, and 10 bases had no gene match. The CDR3 is made up of 18 amino acids. From germline, CDR1 is MGHRA and CDR2 YSYEKL. The CDR3 loop is CASSHEISGGAYSYEQYF. DNA of the CDR3: TGCGCCAGCAGCCACGAGATTAGCGGGGGGGCCTACTCCTACGAGCAGTACTTC.

The chain recombines TRBV6-6 with TRBJ2-5; 9 bases line up with TRBD1. This CDR3 is 16 amino acids long. V lost 4 bases, J lost 4 bases, and 10 bases stayed unmatched. Germline V gives CDR1 MNHNY, CDR2 SVGAGI (reference sequence). CDR3 nucleotides: TGTGCCAGCAGTTCTCGAGGACGGACAGGGGTAGAGACCCAGTACTTC. Its protein product is CASSSRGRTGVETQYF.

The V and J genes are TRBV6-6 and TRBJ2-1, with 7 bases identical to TRBD1. This CDR3 has 13 residues. Germline CDR1 MNHNY, CDR2 SVGAGI (reference sequence). The junction had 3 bases not matched to a gene; V was cut back by 5 bases and J by 5 bases. The CDR3 nucleotides are TGTGCCAGCAGTCGGGACAGAAACAATGAGCAGTTCTTC. It yields the protein CASSRDRNNEQFF.